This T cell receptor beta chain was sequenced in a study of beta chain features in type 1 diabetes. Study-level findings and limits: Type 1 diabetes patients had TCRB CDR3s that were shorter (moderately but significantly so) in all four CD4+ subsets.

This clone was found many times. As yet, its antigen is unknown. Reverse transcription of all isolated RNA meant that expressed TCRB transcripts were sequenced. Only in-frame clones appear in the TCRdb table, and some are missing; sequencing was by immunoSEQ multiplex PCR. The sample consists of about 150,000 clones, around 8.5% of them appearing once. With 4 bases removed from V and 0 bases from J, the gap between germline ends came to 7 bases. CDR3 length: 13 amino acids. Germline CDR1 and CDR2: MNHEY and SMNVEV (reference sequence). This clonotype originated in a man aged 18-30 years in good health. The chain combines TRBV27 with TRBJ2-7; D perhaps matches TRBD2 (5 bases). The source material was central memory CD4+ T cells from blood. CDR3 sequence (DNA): TGTGCCAGCAGTTCGGGAAACTCCTACGAGCAGTACTTC. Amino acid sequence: CASSSGNSYEQYF.